What follows describes a single T cell receptor beta chain. These data come from a study of control samples from healthy donors and cancer patients. Profiled with immunoSEQ multiplex PCR; TCRdb holds only in-frame clones, not every one. The profile covers 80,000 to 100,000 clones, with around nine tenths appearing a single time and over 12% taken by the ten largest. Per germline, CDR1 MDHEN and CDR2 SYDVKM. Trimming cost V 5 bases and J 1 base; bases outside gene matches: 7. CDR3 size: 15 residues. The TCR originated in a man aged 25-40 years in good health. Sequencing was carried out using blood. The J gene is TRBJ2-7, the V gene TRBV28; the match to TRBD1 covers 8 bases. The DNA for the CDR3 is TGTGCCAGCAGTGAATGGACAGGGAGTTCCTACGAGCAGTACTTC. Translation: CASSEWTGSSYEQYF.